The 6 T cell receptor beta chains below all came from one sample that was sequenced in a study of CD8+ T cells in alopecia areata. Treatment denoted: oral pan-JAK inhibitor, 5-10 mg twice daily. Extraction and reverse transcription of RNA yielded cDNA as the sequencing template. Profiling relied on immunoSEQ multiplex PCR, and the TCRdb table lists in-frame clones only, not all of them. The sample lists 150,000 to 200,000 clones; roughly two thirds were seen once. Source: CD4+ T cells sorted from blood, taken at week 4, from a patient treated with tofacitinib. The receptors come from a human donor with alopecia areata.

This clone has more than one count but fewer than ten. V and J are TRBV11-1 and TRBJ2-1; 11 bases line up with TRBD2. The germline gives CDR1 SGHAT, CDR2 FQDESV (reference sequence). The J segment lost 4 bases and the V segment lost 5 bases, leaving 4 bases of the junction unmatched. The CDR3 totals 15 residues. CDR3 residues: CASSGRTSGYNEQFF. The CDR3 DNA follows: TGTGCCAGCAGCGGAAGGACTAGCGGGTACAATGAGCAGTTCTTC.

The chain couples TRBV29-1 to TRBJ1-2; D not certain. This CDR3 comprises 13 residues. Trimming pared 3 bases from V and 2 bases from J, leaving 10 bases between. Germline CDR1 is SQVTM and CDR2 is ANQGSEA. In nucleotides, the CDR3 is TGCAGCGTTGATGTACCGGGGAACTATGGCTACACCTTC. Amino acids: CSVDVPGNYGYTF.

This chain joins TRBV6-5 and TRBJ2-7; 11 nucleotides match TRBD1. Germline V lookup: CDR1 MNHEY, CDR2 SVGAGI. CDR3 length: 14 amino acids. The ends lost 7 bases at V and 4 bases at J; junction bases unmatched: 6. The chain's CDR3 is CASKRTGGQYEQYF. For the CDR3, the DNA is TGTGCCAGCAAAAGGACAGGGGGCCAATACGAGCAGTACTTC.

The chain recombines TRBV19 with TRBJ1-2; 9 nucleotides line up with TRBD1. V shed 7 bases and J 7 bases; nucleotides not matched to a gene: 16. Germline V gene sequence: CDR1 LNHDA, CDR2 SQIVND (reference sequence). The CDR3 is made up of 16 amino acids. The CDR3 DNA reads as TGTGCCAGTACGCCGGCAGGGACAGGGTCCTTGCCTGGCTACACCTTC. Protein sequence: CASTPAGTGSLPGYTF.

This clone was observed a handful of times. The chain employs TRBV7-2 and TRBJ1-2; D is perhaps TRBD1 (6 bases). CDR1 and CDR2 from the germline V gene are SGHTA and FQGNSA. The V gene lost 8 bases and the J gene lost 1 base, with 17 bases spanning the gap. The CDR3 runs to 15 residues. The CDR3 spells CASGVPGAVNYGYTF. The CDR3 DNA reads TGTGCCAGCGGAGTACCGGGGGCAGTTAACTATGGCTACACCTTC.

The rearrangement links TRBV9 to TRBJ1-2; D might be TRBD1 (5 bases). The CDR3 totals 13 residues. Germline CDR1 and CDR2: SGDLS and YYNGEE. Trimming took 0 bases from V and 7 from J, leaving 10 bases between them. As DNA, the CDR3 is TGTGCCAGCAGCGTAGGCAGGGCCTTTGGCTACACCTTC. This sequence encodes CASSVGRAFGYTF.